One sample yielded the 28 T cell receptor beta chains listed below, sequenced in a study of T-cell memory formation after mild COVID-19. TCRdb used MiXCR to reprocess the 5' RACE reads, holding one entry per CDR3 protein. The data show 130,000 to 150,000 distinct CDR3 sequences, about a fifth seen once. The sequencing input was PBMCs or a T cell subset sorted from them (not recorded which). The source is an adult woman who had mild COVID-19 (a few samples of this study predate the infection). Cell type and time point are not known.

The chain links TRBV20-1 to TRBJ2-1, with 7 bases aligning to TRBD2. The CDR3 covers 14 residues. Germline values: CDR1 DFQATT, CDR2 SNEGSKA (reference sequence). V lost 6 bases to trimming and J lost 4 bases; unmatched junction nucleotides: 9. In nucleotides, the CDR3 is TGCAGTGCCCGCCACAGCGGGGTTTACAATGAGCAGTTCTTC. The encoded protein is CSARHSGVYNEQFF.

The chain is built from TRBV5-5 and TRBJ1-4; 7 positions agree with TRBD1. The CDR3 spans 18 residues. CDR1 is SGHKS, CDR2 YYEKEE, per germline (reference sequence). The trim removed 3 bases at V and 3 bases at J, leaving 14 bases unmatched. The CDR3 loop reads CASSWGRGQTRSNEKLFF. The CDR3 region has the DNA TGTGCCAGCAGCTGGGGCCGGGGACAGACTCGATCTAATGAAAAACTGTTTTTT.

A few counts support this clonotype. V and J are TRBV20-1 and TRBJ1-2, with a tentative D call TRBD1 (5 bases). The CDR3 extends over 12 amino acids. The V end lost 1 base, the J end lost 6 bases, and 9 bases lay between the germline ends. The germline V gene encodes CDR1 DFQATT and CDR2 SNEGSKA (reference sequence). The chain's CDR3 is CSARGQGNGYTF. CDR3 in DNA: TGCAGTGCTAGAGGGCAGGGCAATGGCTACACCTTC.

This clonotype came up a few times. The chain uses TRBV20-1 and TRBJ2-7; TRBD1 matches at 8 bases. Losses at the gene ends were 3 bases for V and 6 bases for J; bases not matched to a gene: 7. CDR1 DFQATT and CDR2 SNEGSKA come from the germline V gene (reference sequence). The CDR3 covers 13 residues. The CDR3 region has the DNA TGCAGTGCTAGGGGCAGGGGGCTCTCCGAGCAGTACTTC. Protein: CSARGRGLSEQYF.

This chain joins TRBV7-9 and TRBJ2-7; the D call may be TRBD1 or TRBD2 (6 bases each). The CDR3 totals 13 residues. Per germline, CDR1 SEHNR and CDR2 FQNEAQ (reference sequence). Trimming stripped 1 base from V and 5 bases from J, with 9 bases between. This chain's CDR3 is CASSLDGGNEQYF. The DNA for the CDR3 is TGTGCCAGCAGCTTAGACGGGGGCAACGAGCAGTACTTC. Together with reference TRBV7-9 and TRBJ2-7, the CDR3 gives the full variable domain: DTGVSQNPRHKITKRGQNVTFRCDPISEHNRLYWYRQTLGQGPEFLTYFQNEAQLEKSRLLSDRFSAERPKGSFSTLEIQRTEQGDSAMYLCASSLDGGNEQYFGPGTRLTVT.

This clonotype has only a few counts. CDR3 DNA sequence: TGTGCCAGTACCTTACGACAGGGCGTTGTTCAGCCCCAGCATTTT. Encoded protein: CASTLRQGVVQPQHF. The rearrangement uses TRBV19 and TRBJ1-5; 7 positions match TRBD1. J lost 6 bases, V lost 7 bases, and 12 bases had no gene match. From germline, CDR1 is LNHDA and CDR2 SQIVND (reference sequence). CDR3 length: 15 residues.

The chain carries TRBV4-1 and TRBJ2-7; a possible D gene is TRBD1 (6 bases). CDR3 length: 15 residues. CDR1 is MGHRA and CDR2 is YSYEKL in the germline V gene. Trimming pared 3 bases from V and 1 base from J, leaving 13 bases between. The CDR3 loop reads CASSQYRAGSYEQYF. CDR3 DNA: TGCGCCAGCAGCCAGTACAGGGCCGGTTCCTACGAGCAGTACTTC.

This chain connects TRBV4-3 to TRBJ1-4; no definite D call. Per germline, CDR1 LGHNA and CDR2 YSLEER. Trimming left V 6 bases short and J 6 bases short, with 11 bases between. The CDR3 is 13 residues long. The CDR3 nucleotides are TGCGCCAGCAGTAAGGCGGACGATGAAAAACTGTTTTTT. Residues: CASSKADDEKLFF.

The V and J genes are TRBV6-2 or TRBV6-3 and TRBJ2-2, with a tentative D call TRBD2 (5 bases). The CDR3 runs to 17 residues. V was shortened by 4 bases and J by 0 bases, with 15 bases between the two germline ends. From germline, CDR1 is MNHEY and CDR2 SVGEGT. This CDR3 is CASSSGRGAANTGELFF. The CDR3 DNA follows: TGTGCCAGCAGTTCCGGCCGAGGAGCGGCGAACACCGGGGAGCTGTTTTTT.

In this sample, this clonotype turned up a few times. J is TRBJ2-2 and V is TRBV5-1; the D is unclear. The germline gives CDR1 SGHRS, CDR2 YFSETQ. The CDR3 length is 14 residues. Deletions cut 4 bases from V and 4 bases from J, with 11 bases between. The CDR3 region has the DNA TGCGCCAGCAGCCGTAGGTTGGGCACCGGGGAGCTGTTTTTT. Residues: CASSRRLGTGELFF.

The table lists this clonotype with many counts. The chain uses TRBV7-2 and TRBJ2-7; TRBD2 aligns across 9 bases. The V gene end was trimmed by 2 bases and the J gene end by 0 bases; junction bases not matched to a gene: 8. This CDR3 has 17 amino acids. Per germline, CDR1 SGHTA and CDR2 FQGNSA. As DNA, the CDR3 is TGTGCCAGCAGCTTACCCGGACTAGCGTGGGGCTCCTACGAGCAGTACTTC. As protein: CASSLPGLAWGSYEQYF.

In this sample, this clonotype turned up a few times. For the CDR3, the DNA is TGTGCCAGCAGAAAAGGACAGGCGGGAACAGATACGCAGTATTTT. It yields the protein CASRKGQAGTDTQYF. The gene calls are TRBV12-3 or TRBV12-4 and TRBJ2-3, with D possibly TRBD1 on 7 matching bases. V shed 6 bases and J shed 3 bases, with 16 bases lying between them. The CDR3 runs to 15 residues.

This clonotype was seen a handful of times. The chain combines TRBV23-1 with TRBJ2-3, with 12 positions matching TRBD2. TRBV23-1 is designated an ORF whose function remains uncertain. The CDR3 sequence is 17 residues long. The junction had 3 bases not matched to a gene; V was cut back by 0 bases and J by 2 bases. The CDR3 sequence is CASSQSTSGSTTDTQYF. In DNA, the CDR3 is TGCGCCAGCAGTCAATCGACTAGCGGGAGTACCACAGATACGCAGTATTTT.

This clonotype came up a few times. The rearrangement uses TRBV7-2 and TRBJ2-1, with 11 positions matching TRBD2. This CDR3 region has 16 residues. V lost 4 bases, J lost 3 bases, and 5 bases stayed unmatched. Per the germline V gene, CDR1 is SGHTA and CDR2 is FQGNSA. The CDR3 DNA reads as TGTGCCAGCAGCTCCTCCGGGACTAGCGGCTACAATGAGCAGTTCTTC. It specifies CASSSSGTSGYNEQFF. Full variable domain (outside the CDR3, taken from reference TRBV7-2 and TRBJ2-1): GAGVSQSPSNKVTEKGKDVELRCDPISGHTALYWYRQSLGQGLEFLIYFQGNSAPDKSGLPSDRFSAERTGGSVSTLTIQRTQQEDSAVYLCASSSSGTSGYNEQFFGPGTRLTVL.

This chain links TRBV4-1 with TRBJ2-7; D not certain. Germline V gene sequence: CDR1 MGHRA, CDR2 YSYEKL. Trimming took 1 base from V and 3 from J, leaving 13 bases between them. The CDR3 is 15 amino acids. The CDR3 loop is CASSQVHQTLYEQYF. The CDR3 nucleotides read TGCGCCAGCAGCCAAGTTCATCAGACCCTCTACGAGCAGTACTTC.

In its sample, this clonotype was seen a few times. The chain combines TRBV6-2 or TRBV6-3 with TRBJ2-1; D might be TRBD2 (6 bases). This CDR3 contains 15 residues. V lost 0 bases and J lost 1, with 7 bases in between. CDR1 and CDR2 from the germline V gene are MNHEY and SVGEGT. This CDR3 reads CASSYSGGSYNEQFF. The CDR3 coding sequence is TGTGCCAGCAGTTACTCGGGAGGTTCCTACAATGAGCAGTTCTTC.

The chain has TRBV7-9 and TRBJ2-6, with a possible D match to TRBD2 (5 bases). Deletions cut 5 bases from V and 4 bases from J, with 15 bases between. CDR3 length equals 16 residues. Germline values: CDR1 SEHNR, CDR2 FQNEAQ (reference sequence). As DNA, the CDR3 is TGTGCCAGCAGCCCCTACGGACTGCCAGGGGCCAACGTCCTGACTTTC. Its translation is CASSPYGLPGANVLTF.

The chain joins TRBV7-9 to TRBJ2-1; tentative D call: TRBD1 (5 bases). This CDR3 comprises 16 residues. Germline-derived CDR1 and CDR2 are SEHNR and FQNEAQ (reference sequence). Deletions cut 4 bases from V and 6 bases from J, with 19 bases between. The CDR3 DNA sequence: TGTGCCAGCAGCTGGAAAGGGGCGGAATGGGGCAATGAGCAGTTCTTC. Protein sequence: CASSWKGAEWGNEQFF.

V usage is TRBV4-1 and J usage is TRBJ2-7; D gene ambiguous. With 0 bases removed from V and 6 bases from J, the gap between germline ends came to 18 bases. This CDR3 has 16 amino acids. In germline, CDR1 is MGHRA, CDR2 YSYEKL. In DNA form, the CDR3 reads TGCGCCAGCAGCCAAGATAGTGCCTTAAGCAACTTCGAGCAGTACTTC. Translating gives CASSQDSALSNFEQYF.

The chain couples TRBV7-9 to TRBJ2-6, with D possibly TRBD1 on 6 matching bases. Between the trimmed V and J ends, which lost 2 bases and 0 bases, there was a span of 17 bases. CDR3 length equals 19 residues. CDR1 is SEHNR, CDR2 FQNEAQ, per germline (reference sequence). The CDR3 DNA reads TGTGCCAGCAGCTTATTGGAGACAGGCTCCAACTCTGGGGCCAACGTCCTGACTTTC. It codes for CASSLLETGSNSGANVLTF.

This clonotype was seen repeatedly, ten times or more. The gene calls are TRBV3-1 and TRBJ1-1; a weak D match, TRBD1 (5 bases). Trimming removed 1 base from V and 0 bases from J, with 12 bases in between. The length of the CDR3 is 16 residues. Germline CDR1 and CDR2: LGHDT and YNNKEL (reference sequence). CDR3 DNA sequence: TGTGCCAGCAGCCAAGGCCTTACGGGACTGAACACTGAAGCTTTCTTT. It translates to CASSQGLTGLNTEAFF.

This clonotype was observed a few times. The gene calls are TRBV6-5 and TRBJ2-7, with 9 nucleotides matching TRBD2. Germline values: CDR1 MNHEY, CDR2 SVGAGI. The CDR3 spans 15 residues. V trimming: 6 bases; J trimming: 2 bases; junction bases outside the gene matches: 8. For the CDR3, the DNA is TGTGCCAGCAGCTCCGGAGTAGCGGGAGCCTACGAGCAGTACTTC. This encodes CASSSGVAGAYEQYF.

This clonotype was counted only a few times. V usage is TRBV4-3 and J usage is TRBJ2-5, with D possibly TRBD1 on 6 matching bases. The ends were cut back, 1 base at V and 3 bases at J, with 6 bases in the middle. The CDR3 runs 13 residues. The germline CDR1 and CDR2 sequences are LGHNA and YSLEER. The CDR3: CASSQGQEETQYF. For the CDR3, the DNA is TGCGCCAGCAGCCAAGGACAGGAAGAGACCCAGTACTTC.

This clonotype has just a few counts. This chain connects TRBV10-2 to TRBJ2-7; 9 bases are a match to TRBD2. This CDR3 contains 16 residues. The junction had 13 bases not matched to a gene; V was cut back by 7 bases and J by 3 bases. Germline loops: CDR1 WSHSY, CDR2 SAAADI. The CDR3 spells CASKSQREAANYEQYF. The CDR3 DNA reads as TGCGCCAGCAAGTCGCAGCGGGAGGCCGCAAACTACGAGCAGTACTTC.

The chain employs TRBV6-1 and TRBJ1-4; D gene ambiguous. The CDR3 is 16 residues long. Trimming stripped 3 bases from V and 7 bases from J, with 18 bases between. The germline V gene encodes CDR1 MNHNS and CDR2 SASEGT. This CDR3 reads CASSDFWGPSGEKLFF. In DNA, the CDR3 is TGTGCCAGCAGTGATTTTTGGGGTCCTTCTGGTGAAAAACTGTTTTTT.

This clonotype has only one observation. The V call is TRBV6-6, the J call TRBJ2-2; D is unclear. This CDR3 has 13 residues. Germline V gives CDR1 MNHNY, CDR2 SVGAGI (reference sequence). The V end lost 3 bases, the J end lost 4 bases, and 6 bases lay between the germline ends. The CDR3 DNA reads as TGTGCCAGCAGTTATGGCGGCACCGGGGAGCTGTTTTTT. The encoded protein is CASSYGGTGELFF.

Only a few counts were recorded for this clonotype. The DNA for the CDR3 is TGTGCCAGCAGCCAAGCCGGGACAGCTAGCACAGATACGCAGTATTTT. It is translated as CASSQAGTASTDTQYF. The V and J genes are TRBV3-1 and TRBJ2-3; 7 positions match TRBD1. This CDR3 is 16 amino acids long. Germline assignment: CDR1 LGHDT and CDR2 YNNKEL (reference sequence). V shed 1 base, J shed 0 bases, and the junction held 4 bases outside the gene matches.

The chain joins TRBV15 to TRBJ2-2; possible D gene TRBD2, 5 bases. CDR1 is LNHNV and CDR2 is YYDKDF in the germline V gene (reference sequence). The CDR3 runs 16 residues. Deletions cut 0 bases from V and 1 base from J, with 9 bases between. CDR3 protein: CATSRDTSGNTGELFF. In DNA, the CDR3 is TGTGCCACCAGCAGAGATACTAGTGGGAACACCGGGGAGCTGTTTTTT.